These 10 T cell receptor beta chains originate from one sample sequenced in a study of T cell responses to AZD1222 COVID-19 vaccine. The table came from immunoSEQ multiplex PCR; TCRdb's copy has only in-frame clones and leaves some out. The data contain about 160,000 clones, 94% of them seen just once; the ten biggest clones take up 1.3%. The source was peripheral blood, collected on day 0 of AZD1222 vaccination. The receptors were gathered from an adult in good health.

The DNA of the CDR3 is TGTGCCAGCCGCGAAGGGGGTTCTTCTGGAAACACCATATATTTT. Its translation: CASREGGSSGNTIYF. This chain uses TRBV7-9 with TRBJ1-3, with a possible D match to TRBD1 (6 bases). Germline values: CDR1 SEHNR, CDR2 FQNEAQ (reference sequence). The V end was cut by 8 bases, the J end by 1 base, with 15 bases between. This CDR3 region has 15 residues.

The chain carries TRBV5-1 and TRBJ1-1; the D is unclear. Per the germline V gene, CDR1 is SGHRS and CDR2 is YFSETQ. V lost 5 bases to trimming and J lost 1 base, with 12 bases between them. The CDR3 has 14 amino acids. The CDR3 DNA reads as TGCGCCAGCAGTGGTGGCTTGCAGAACACTGAAGCTTTCTTT. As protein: CASSGGLQNTEAFF.

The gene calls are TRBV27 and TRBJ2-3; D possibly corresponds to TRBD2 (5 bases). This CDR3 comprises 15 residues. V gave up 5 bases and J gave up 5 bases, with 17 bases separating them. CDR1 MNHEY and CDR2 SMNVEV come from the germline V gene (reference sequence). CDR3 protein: CASSLSGITGDTQYF. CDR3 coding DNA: TGTGCCAGCAGTCTGAGCGGAATAACGGGAGATACGCAGTATTTT.

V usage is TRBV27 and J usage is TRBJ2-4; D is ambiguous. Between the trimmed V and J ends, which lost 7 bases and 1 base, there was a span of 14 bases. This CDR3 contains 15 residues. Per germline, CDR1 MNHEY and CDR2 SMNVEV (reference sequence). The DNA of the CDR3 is TGTGCCAGCACCTCATCCTTCGGGGCCAAAAACATTCAGTACTTC. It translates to CASTSSFGAKNIQYF.

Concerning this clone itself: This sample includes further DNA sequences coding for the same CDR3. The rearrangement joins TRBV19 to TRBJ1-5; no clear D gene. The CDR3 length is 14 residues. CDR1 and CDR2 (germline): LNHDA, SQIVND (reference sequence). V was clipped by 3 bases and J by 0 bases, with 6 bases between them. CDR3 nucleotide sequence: TGTGCCAGTAGTATTGGCAATAGCAATCAGCCCCAGCATTTT. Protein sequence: CASSIGNSNQPQHF.

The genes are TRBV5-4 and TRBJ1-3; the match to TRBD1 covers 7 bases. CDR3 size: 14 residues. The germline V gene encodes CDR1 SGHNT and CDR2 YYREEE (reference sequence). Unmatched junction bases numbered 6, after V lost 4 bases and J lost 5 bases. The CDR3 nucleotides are TGTGCCAGCAGCCCCTCGACAGGGAGAAACACCATATATTTT. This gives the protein CASSPSTGRNTIYF.

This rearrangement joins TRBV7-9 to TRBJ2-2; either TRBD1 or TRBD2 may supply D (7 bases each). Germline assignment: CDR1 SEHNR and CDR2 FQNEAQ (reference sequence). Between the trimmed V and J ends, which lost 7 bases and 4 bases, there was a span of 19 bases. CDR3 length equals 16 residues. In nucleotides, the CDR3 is TGTGCCAGCACCACTCAGGGGGGGTTTACCACCGGGGAGCTGTTTTTT. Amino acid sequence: CASTTQGGFTTGELFF. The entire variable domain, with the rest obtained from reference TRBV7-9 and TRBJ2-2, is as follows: DTGVSQNPRHKITKRGQNVTFRCDPISEHNRLYWYRQTLGQGPEFLTYFQNEAQLEKSRLLSDRFSAERPKGSFSTLEIQRTEQGDSAMYLCASTTQGGFTTGELFFGEGSRLTVL.

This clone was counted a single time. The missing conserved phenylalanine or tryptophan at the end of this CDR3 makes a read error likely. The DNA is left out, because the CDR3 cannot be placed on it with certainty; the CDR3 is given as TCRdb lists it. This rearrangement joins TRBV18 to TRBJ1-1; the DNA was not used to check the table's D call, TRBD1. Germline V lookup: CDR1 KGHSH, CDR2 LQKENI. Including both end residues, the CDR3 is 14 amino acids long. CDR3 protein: CASSPDQGGADLDV.

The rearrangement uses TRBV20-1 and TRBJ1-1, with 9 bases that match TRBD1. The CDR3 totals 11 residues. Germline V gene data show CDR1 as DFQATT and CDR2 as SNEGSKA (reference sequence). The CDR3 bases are TGCAGGGGACAGGGTGGGGCTGAAGCTTTCTTT. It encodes CRGQGGAEAFF.

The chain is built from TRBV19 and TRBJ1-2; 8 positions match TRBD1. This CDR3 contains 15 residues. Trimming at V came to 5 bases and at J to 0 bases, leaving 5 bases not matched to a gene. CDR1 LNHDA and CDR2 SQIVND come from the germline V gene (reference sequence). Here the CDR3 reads CASSDRGQANYGYTF. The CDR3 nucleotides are TGTGCCAGTAGTGATCGGGGACAGGCTAACTATGGCTACACCTTC.